Listed below are T cell receptor beta chains from one sample, sequenced in a study of patients and donors after allogeneic stem cell transplantation. TCRdb itself ran the RT-PCR reads through MiXCR, one entry per CDR3 protein. The table shows approximately 200,000 distinct CDR3 sequences, with roughly two fifths occurring only once. Material: blood, either unsorted or a sorted T cell fraction (not recorded which). These TCRs come from a human donor who was either an allogeneic HSCT recipient or a stem cell or donor lymphocyte infusion donor (not recorded which). It is not recorded whose cells these are; they may come from a transplant donor. Both conserved end residues are part of each CDR3. Fields, in order: CDR3 protein, V gene, J gene.

CDR3 protein: CASSPLRGRSGRHNEQFF
V gene: TRBV28
J gene: TRBJ2-1

CDR3 protein: CASSTRQGPAYEQYF
V gene: TRBV5-6
J gene: TRBJ2-7

CDR3 protein: CASSRDRTLITGNTIYF
V gene: TRBV7-2
J gene: TRBJ1-3

CDR3 protein: CASRTGQVYSNQPQHF
V gene: TRBV12-3/TRBV12-4
J gene: TRBJ1-5

CDR3 protein: CASSPQGRWTLHF
V gene: TRBV27
J gene: TRBJ1-6

CDR3 protein: CASSIRGSHQPQHF
V gene: TRBV19
J gene: TRBJ1-5

CDR3 protein: CSVDVEGRGYGYTF
V gene: TRBV29-1
J gene: TRBJ1-2

CDR3 protein: CASSLDRGSVNGYTF
V gene: TRBV5-1
J gene: TRBJ1-2

CDR3 protein: CASSEISGGPYNEQFF
V gene: TRBV6-1
J gene: TRBJ2-1

CDR3 protein: CASSQGTEWRKNIQYF
V gene: TRBV5-1
J gene: TRBJ2-4

CDR3 protein: CASRTIIQGAEQYF
V gene: TRBV28
J gene: TRBJ2-7

CDR3 protein: CASSPDPNSPLHF
V gene: TRBV18
J gene: TRBJ1-6

CDR3 protein: CSVERQGTNTEAFF
V gene: TRBV29-1
J gene: TRBJ1-1

CDR3 protein: CASSRGLAETQYF
V gene: TRBV6-2/TRBV6-3
J gene: TRBJ2-5

CDR3 protein: CASSIVPVNTGELFF
V gene: TRBV19
J gene: TRBJ2-2

CDR3 protein: CASSLVRGSSNSPLHF
V gene: TRBV5-1
J gene: TRBJ1-6

CDR3 protein: CASRDRGRNIQYF
V gene: TRBV28
J gene: TRBJ2-4

CDR3 protein: CASSDYNEQFF
V gene: TRBV5-1
J gene: TRBJ2-1

CDR3 protein: CASSLTGGNTQYF
V gene: TRBV12-3/TRBV12-4
J gene: TRBJ2-3

CDR3 protein: CASSHSGPLGEKLFF
V gene: TRBV7-2
J gene: TRBJ1-4

CDR3 protein: CASSLDRVGQPQHF
V gene: TRBV12-3/TRBV12-4
J gene: TRBJ1-5

CDR3 protein: CSARGPPRWMNTEAFF
V gene: TRBV29-1
J gene: TRBJ1-1

CDR3 protein: CASSAGPGNEQFF
V gene: TRBV5-1
J gene: TRBJ2-1

CDR3 protein: CASSGPYGYTF
V gene: TRBV27
J gene: TRBJ1-2

CDR3 protein: CASSPGRQNTEAFF
V gene: TRBV5-1
J gene: TRBJ1-1

CDR3 protein: CASSRLEGYEAFF
V gene: TRBV7-2
J gene: TRBJ1-1

CDR3 protein: CSARAEGNSPLHF
V gene: TRBV20-1
J gene: TRBJ1-6

CDR3 protein: CASSVQRGVNEQFF
V gene: TRBV7-9
J gene: TRBJ2-1

CDR3 protein: CASRSGGDIQYF
V gene: TRBV12-3/TRBV12-4
J gene: TRBJ2-4

CDR3 protein: CASSSRQGFDAFF
V gene: TRBV27
J gene: TRBJ1-1

CDR3 protein: CASSPKERDSPLHF
V gene: TRBV18
J gene: TRBJ1-6

CDR3 protein: CAGFAANYGYTF
V gene: TRBV19
J gene: TRBJ1-2

CDR3 protein: CASSIDGGGAIGEQFF
V gene: TRBV3-1
J gene: TRBJ2-1

CDR3 protein: CASRRGGFYGYTF
V gene: TRBV21-1
J gene: TRBJ1-2

CDR3 protein: CSAPSNDLSYNEQFF
V gene: TRBV20-1
J gene: TRBJ2-1

CDR3 protein: CASSGQTGEGNQPQHF
V gene: TRBV25-1
J gene: TRBJ1-5

CDR3 protein: CASSLGPDYSGNTIYF
V gene: TRBV5-1
J gene: TRBJ1-3

CDR3 protein: CASTATDSNQPQHF
V gene: TRBV7-9
J gene: TRBJ1-5

CDR3 protein: CASSRPGTAEAFF
V gene: TRBV12-3/TRBV12-4
J gene: TRBJ1-1

CDR3 protein: CASSLRQGVENEQFF
V gene: TRBV11-1
J gene: TRBJ2-1

CDR3 protein: CSARGLRVLGRGDSPLHF
V gene: TRBV20-1
J gene: TRBJ1-6

CDR3 protein: CASSFSGQPQGTEAFF
V gene: TRBV27
J gene: TRBJ1-1

CDR3 protein: CASSLERQEIPYEQYF
V gene: TRBV5-1
J gene: TRBJ2-7

CDR3 protein: CASSPRSGADTQYF
V gene: TRBV7-2
J gene: TRBJ2-3

CDR3 protein: CASSQTGTYEQYF
V gene: TRBV5-1
J gene: TRBJ2-7

CDR3 protein: CASSVNTGFYTF
V gene: TRBV7-9
J gene: TRBJ1-2

CDR3 protein: CASSDTRQGASPYEQYF
V gene: TRBV7-9
J gene: TRBJ2-7

CDR3 protein: CASSQVSFLGDLDTQYF
V gene: TRBV3-1
J gene: TRBJ2-3

CDR3 protein: CASSGIQASRGDEQFF
V gene: TRBV9
J gene: TRBJ2-1